This TCR beta chain was obtained from a study of molecular identifiers for immune sequencing clone quantification. On the study more broadly: With replicates, the RNA of around 20,000 or 99,000 naive CD8 cells was split five ways and four were sequenced. Study-wide findings and caveats: Identical barcode-sharing TCR molecules could lead to underestimated sizes for highly expanded clones. Clonotypes surpassing 20 RNA copies contained over 98% of effector molecules, versus under 1% in naive cells.

Germline CDR1 LNHDA, CDR2 SQIVND (reference sequence). J was trimmed by 2 bases and V by 4 bases; bases with no gene match: 6. This CDR3 spans 15 amino acids. This clonotype was detected a few times. Its cognate antigen is unknown. Each CDR3 protein gets one entry after TCRdb re-called the PCR reads with MiXCR. In the table there are approximately 590,000 distinct CDR3 sequences, about 25% of which are singletons. The source of this sequence is a human donor in good health. Some libraries in this study had Jurkat cell RNA spiked in. The chain links TRBV19 to TRBJ2-5; 8 nucleotides agree with TRBD1. The sample comprised naive CD8+ T cells from blood, with Jurkat cell RNA spiked in. Subset described: FACS-sorted CD8+CD4-CCR7+CD45RA+ naive T cells. The CDR3 reads CASSTLGQGQETQYF. The DNA for the CDR3 is TGTGCCAGTAGTACCTTAGGACAGGGACAAGAGACCCAGTACTTC.